This TCR beta chain was sequenced in a study of T cell responses to AZD1222 COVID-19 vaccine. The CDR3 covers 15 residues. With 6 bases clipped from V and 7 bases from J, the junction kept 13 bases outside the gene matches. Germline V gene lookup returns CDR1 MNHEY and CDR2 SVGAGI. This clone came up once. Its cognate antigen is unknown. Whole-study findings and limits: When two AZD1222 doses had been given, Spike-specific TCR breadth and depth rose.

The table came from immunoSEQ multiplex PCR; TCRdb's copy has only in-frame clones and leaves some out. Altogether over 95,000 clones are present, approximately 89% being singletons, with the ten largest covering 4.5%. The sequence was collected from an adult in good health. Sequencing was performed on peripheral blood, taken on day 0 of AZD1222 vaccination. This sequence joins TRBV6-5 and TRBJ1-1; TRBD1 matches 8 bases. CDR3 sequence reads: CASSRSRQGALEAFF. CDR3 DNA sequence: TGTGCCAGCAGCCGAAGCCGTCAGGGGGCGCTTGAAGCTTTCTTT.